The present TCR beta chain was sequenced within a study of blood T cell repertoires in COVID-19. Study context: Sites across the United States, Italy and Spain contributed samples from acute and convalescent COVID-19. The cDNA or gDNA used as material had been derived from T cells, B-cell-depleted T cells, or PBMCs.

Under the authors' procedure: Researchers report that nucleated cell counts were estimated from reference gene primer amplification. Measured with immunoSEQ multiplex PCR; TCRdb has only the in-frame clones, and not every one. V, J and clone size are those of that table, while D and trimming were read from the DNA. In the table there are roughly 150,000 clones, 93% of which are singletons. Patients in Seattle were enrolled during active infection, then followed longitudinally. Germline V gene lookup returns CDR1 LGHDT and CDR2 YNNKEL (reference sequence). The CDR3 is 16 residues long. Unmatched junction bases numbered 8, after V lost 4 bases and J lost 4 bases.

V usage is TRBV3-1 (or the pseudogene TRBV3-2) and J usage is TRBJ1-3; 9 bases align to TRBD1. Sequenced: peripheral blood. This sequence originates from a woman aged 55-69 years with COVID-19, enrolled during active disease. Here the CDR3 DNA reads TGTGCCAGCAGCCGATCACAGGGGGCTTTCGGAAACACCATATATTTT. It specifies CASSRSQGAFGNTIYF.